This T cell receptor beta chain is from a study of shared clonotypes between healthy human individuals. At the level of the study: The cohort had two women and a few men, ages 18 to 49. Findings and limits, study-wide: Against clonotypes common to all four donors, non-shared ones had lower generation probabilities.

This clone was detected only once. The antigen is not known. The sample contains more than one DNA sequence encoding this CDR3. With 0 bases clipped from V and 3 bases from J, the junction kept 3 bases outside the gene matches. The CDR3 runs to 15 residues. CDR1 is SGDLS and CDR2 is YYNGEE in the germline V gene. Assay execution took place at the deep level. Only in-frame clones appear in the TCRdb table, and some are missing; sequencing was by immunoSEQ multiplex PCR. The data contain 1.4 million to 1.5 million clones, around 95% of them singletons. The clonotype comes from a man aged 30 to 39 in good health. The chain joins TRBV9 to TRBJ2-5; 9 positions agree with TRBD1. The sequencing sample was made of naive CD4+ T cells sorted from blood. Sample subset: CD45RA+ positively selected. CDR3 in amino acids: CASSVGGTGKETQYF. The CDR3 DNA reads TGTGCCAGCAGCGTAGGGGGGACAGGGAAAGAGACCCAGTACTTC.